These 11 T cell receptor beta chains came from one sample sequenced in a study of T cells in localized non-small cell lung cancer. Method: immunoSEQ multiplex PCR; TCRdb's copy keeps in-frame clones and lacks some. The data hold tens of thousands of clones, with roughly 84% observed a single time. Sequenced here: peripheral blood, sampled before any cancer treatment. The receptor source for this set is a female donor older than 55 with stage I lung adenocarcinoma.

The CDR3 sequence is CASSPDRYSNNEQFF. The DNA for the CDR3 is TGTGCCAGCAGCCCGGATCGTTATTCTAACAATGAGCAGTTCTTC. The J gene is TRBJ2-1, the V gene TRBV7-3; D is ambiguous. V was trimmed by 5 bases and J by 5 bases, leaving 16 bases between them. The germline V gene encodes CDR1 SGHTA and CDR2 FQGTGA. This CDR3 region has 15 residues.

This clone was found once. The chain recombines TRBV27 with TRBJ1-4; D is undetermined. Germline-derived CDR1 and CDR2 are MNHEY and SMNVEV (reference sequence). This CDR3 has 12 amino acids. Trimming took off 5 bases at V and 5 bases at J, with 6 bases between the two ends. The CDR3 sequence: CASSHINEKLFF. DNA for the CDR3: TGTGCCAGCAGTCATATCAATGAAAAACTGTTTTTT.

This chain joins TRBV7-2 and TRBJ2-7; TRBD2 matches 8 bases. With 6 bases clipped from V and 6 bases from J, the junction kept 16 bases outside the gene matches. This CDR3 comprises 16 residues. The germline gives CDR1 SGHTA, CDR2 FQGNSA. Written as DNA, the CDR3 is TGTGCCAGCAGTACCATAGCGGGAAACATGCTCGGCGAGCAGTACTTC. Translated, it gives CASSTIAGNMLGEQYF.

This clone was recorded once. The chain is built from TRBV6-1 and TRBJ2-3; possibly TRBD1 for D (5 bases). Trimming removed 2 bases at V and 0 bases at J, with 6 bases between. The germline V gene encodes CDR1 MNHNS and CDR2 SASEGT. The CDR3 covers 14 residues. The CDR3: CASSETGSTDTQYF. CDR3 bases: TGTGCCAGCAGTGAAACAGGTAGCACAGATACGCAGTATTTT.

V gene TRBV18 combines with J gene TRBJ2-1; TRBD2 agrees at 8 bases. The germline CDR1 and CDR2 sequences are KGHSH and LQKENI. Trimming at V came to 3 bases and at J to 8 bases, leaving 6 bases not matched to a gene. The CDR3 is 14 amino acids. This CDR3 is CASSPPSGWHEQFF. The CDR3 bases are TGTGCCAGCTCACCGCCTAGCGGGTGGCATGAGCAGTTCTTC.

The chain combines TRBV4-1 with TRBJ2-5; TRBD1 might be the D (6 bases). The V end lost 1 base, the J end lost 6 bases, and 15 bases lay between the germline ends. There are 15 residues in the CDR3. CDR1 is MGHRA and CDR2 is YSYEKL in the germline V gene. CDR3 in amino acids: CASSQVQGVGKTQYF. CDR3 nucleotide sequence: TGCGCCAGCAGCCAAGTACAGGGCGTCGGAAAGACCCAGTACTTC.

As regards this clone: One junction end disagrees with the germline gene, perhaps due to a read error. This chain links TRBV7-7 with TRBJ2-7, with D hard to call. Germline CDR1 and CDR2: SSHAT and FNYEAQ (reference sequence). This CDR3 spans 13 amino acids. CDR3 protein: CASSPAYSNEQYF. The CDR3 DNA reads as TGTGCTAGCAGCCCAGCCTACAGTAACGAGCAGTACTTC.

The chain combines TRBV5-6 with TRBJ2-5, with 10 bases that match TRBD2. The CDR3 spans 15 residues. V gave up 6 bases and J gave up 5 bases; unmatched junction bases: 10. Germline CDR1 and CDR2: SGHDT and YYEEEE. The DNA for the CDR3 is TGTGCCAGCACCGAACCGGGACTAGCGAGGGAGACCCAGTACTTC. Protein sequence: CASTEPGLARETQYF.

The rearrangement links TRBV18 to TRBJ2-5; TRBD1 or TRBD2 may be the D gene (5 bases each). The CDR3 runs 17 residues. V lost 2 bases to trimming and J lost 1 base, with 17 bases between them. Germline assignment: CDR1 KGHSH and CDR2 LQKENI. CDR3 loop: CASSPEGTLWGQETQYF. The CDR3 nucleotides read TGTGCCAGCTCACCAGAGGGGACCCTATGGGGCCAAGAGACCCAGTACTTC.

The rearrangement uses TRBV28 and TRBJ1-1; D may be TRBD1 (5 bases). CDR1 is MDHEN, CDR2 SYDVKM, per germline. With 7 bases removed from V and 7 bases from J, the gap between germline ends came to 13 bases. The CDR3 consists of 12 residues. CDR3 nucleotides: TGTGCCAGCAAGTCAGGACACAATGAAGCTTTCTTT. This codes for CASKSGHNEAFF.

The chain recombines TRBV4-3 with TRBJ1-4, with TRBD1 identical over 7 bases. Germline CDR1 LGHNA, CDR2 YSLEER. The CDR3 spans 16 residues. The J segment lost 6 bases and the V segment lost 0 bases, leaving 7 bases of the junction unmatched. For the CDR3, the DNA is TGCGCCAGCAGCCAAGATCTCAGGGGGGTTTATGAAAAACTGTTTTTT. Amino acids: CASSQDLRGVYEKLFF.